A selection of T cell receptor beta chains follows, all from one sample in a study of blood T cell repertoires in COVID-19. Profiling relied on immunoSEQ multiplex PCR, and the TCRdb table lists in-frame clones only, not all of them. Of about 280,000 clones listed, around 85% are singletons. Sequenced: PBMCs or T cells enriched from blood (not recorded which). These TCRs come from a woman between 50 and 59 years old who had recovered from COVID-19. CDR3s include the opening cysteine and the closing phenylalanine or tryptophan. D genes are given only for firm matches. Clone size is stated in some rows and not others, as once, few, many or a class when expanded.

TRBJ2-1,NA,NA,TRBV5-4,TGTGCCAGCAGCTTGCAGGGAAGCTCCTACAATGAGCAGTTCTTC,CASSLQGSSYNEQFF
TRBJ1-2,NA,many,TRBV9,TGTGCCAGCAGCGTAGGGGGAGGGGAGATCTATGGCTACACCTTC,CASSVGGGEIYGYTF
TRBJ2-2,NA,few,TRBV6-1,TGTGCCAGCAGTGAAGTTGTGGGCTACACCGGGGAGCTGTTTTTT,CASSEVVGYTGELFF
TRBJ1-1,TRBD1,NA,TRBV4-1,TGCGCCAGCAGCCAAGATCCACAGACAGGGTGGCGCACTGAAGCTTTCTTT,CASSQDPQTGWRTEAFF
TRBJ2-2,NA,NA,TRBV18,TGTGCCAGCTCACTTTCGTTCGGGGAAACCGGGGAGCTGTTTTTT,CASSLSFGETGELFF
TRBJ2-5,NA,NA,TRBV19,TGTGCCACGAGAGACAGCTCGGTCCTAGAGACCCAGTACTTC,CATRDSSVLETQYF
TRBJ1-6,TRBD1,NA,TRBV3-1/TRBV3-2,TGTGCCAGCACCGTGGACAGGGCGCGTAATTCACCCCTCCACTTT,CASTVDRARNSPLHF
TRBJ2-1,NA,NA,TRBV2,TGTGCCAGCAGTGAACTCATAGCTAGCTCCTACAATGAGCAGTTCTTC,CASSELIASSYNEQFF
TRBJ1-1,TRBD1,NA,TRBV5-4,TGTGCCAGCAGCTGGGGACAGGGAATGAACACTGAAGCTTTCTTT,CASSWGQGMNTEAFF
TRBJ1-2,NA,NA,TRBV4-2,TGTGCCAGCAGCCAAGATAGGGGACTTCCTGGCAGCTTC,CASSQDRGLPGSF
TRBJ1-6,NA,NA,TRBV18,TGTGCCAGCTCGCAGGACAGTTTTAATTCACCCCTCCACTTT,CASSQDSFNSPLHF
TRBJ2-3,NA,NA,TRBV10-3,TGTGCCACCGGACAGACTAGCACAGATACGCAGTATTTT,CATGQTSTDTQYF
TRBJ1-1,TRBD1,NA,TRBV30,TGTGCCTGGAACCTCGGGACAGGGGGGAACACTGAAGCTTTCTTT,CAWNLGTGGNTEAFF